This T cell receptor (beta chain) was recovered during a study of blood T cell repertoires in COVID-19. At the level of the study: PBMCs, B-cell-depleted T cells, or T cells were the source of the cDNA or gDNA that made up the material.

Only in-frame clones appear in the TCRdb table, and some are missing; sequencing was by immunoSEQ multiplex PCR. The table lists 200,000 to 300,000 clones, approximately 87% of them singletons. The TCR sequence derives from a human donor in a cohort sampled during active COVID-19. Specimen: peripheral blood.

The CDR3 protein is CASNLRGGRNEQFF. CDR3 DNA: TGTGCCAGCAATCTCCGGGGGGGCCGGAATGAGCAGTTCTTC. J is TRBJ2-1 and V is TRBV6-5, with 8 bases that match TRBD2. V lost 7 bases, J lost 7 bases, and 9 bases stayed unmatched. Germline V gene sequence: CDR1 MNHEY, CDR2 SVGAGI. The CDR3 is 14 residues long.